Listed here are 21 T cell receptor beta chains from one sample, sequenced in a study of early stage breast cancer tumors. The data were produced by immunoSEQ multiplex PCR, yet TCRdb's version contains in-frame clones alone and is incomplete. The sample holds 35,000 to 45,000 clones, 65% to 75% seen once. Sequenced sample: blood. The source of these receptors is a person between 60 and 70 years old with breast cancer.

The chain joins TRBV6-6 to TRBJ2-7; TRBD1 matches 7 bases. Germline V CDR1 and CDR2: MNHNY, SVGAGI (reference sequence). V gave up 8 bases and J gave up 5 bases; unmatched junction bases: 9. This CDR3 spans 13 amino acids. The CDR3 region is CASVRTGNHEQYF. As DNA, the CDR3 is TGTGCCAGCGTAAGGACAGGCAATCACGAGCAGTACTTC.

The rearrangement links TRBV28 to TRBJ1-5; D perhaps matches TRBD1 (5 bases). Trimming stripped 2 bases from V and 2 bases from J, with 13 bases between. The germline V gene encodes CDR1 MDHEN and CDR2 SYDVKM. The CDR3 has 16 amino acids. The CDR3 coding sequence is TGTGCCAGCAGTTTAAGAGGGGCCCCACGCAATCAGCCCCAGCATTTT. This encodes CASSLRGAPRNQPQHF. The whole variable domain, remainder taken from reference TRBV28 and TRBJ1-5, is DVKVTQSSRYLVKRTGEKVFLECVQDMDHENMFWYRQDPGLGLRLIYFSYDVKMKEKGDIPEGYSVSREKKERFSLILESASTNQTSMYLCASSLRGAPRNQPQHFGDGTRLSIL.

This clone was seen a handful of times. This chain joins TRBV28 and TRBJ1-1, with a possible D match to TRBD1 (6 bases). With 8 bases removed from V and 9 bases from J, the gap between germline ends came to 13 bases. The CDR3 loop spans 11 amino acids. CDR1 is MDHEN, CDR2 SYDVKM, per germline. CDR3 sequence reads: CASLEQGQAFF. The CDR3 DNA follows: TGTGCCAGCCTCGAGCAGGGGCAAGCTTTCTTT.

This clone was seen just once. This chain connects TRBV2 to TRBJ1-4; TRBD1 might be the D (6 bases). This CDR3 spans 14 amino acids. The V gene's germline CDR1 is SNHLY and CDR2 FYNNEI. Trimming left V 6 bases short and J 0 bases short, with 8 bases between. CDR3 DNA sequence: TGTGCCAGCAGCTACAGGGCAACTAATGAAAAACTGTTTTTT. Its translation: CASSYRATNEKLFF.

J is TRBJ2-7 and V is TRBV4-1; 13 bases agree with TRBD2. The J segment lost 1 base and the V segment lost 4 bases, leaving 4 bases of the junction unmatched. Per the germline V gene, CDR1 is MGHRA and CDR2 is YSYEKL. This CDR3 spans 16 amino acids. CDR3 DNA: TGCGCCAGCAGCCGCGGACTAGCGGGAGTATCCTACGAGCAGTACTTC. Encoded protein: CASSRGLAGVSYEQYF.

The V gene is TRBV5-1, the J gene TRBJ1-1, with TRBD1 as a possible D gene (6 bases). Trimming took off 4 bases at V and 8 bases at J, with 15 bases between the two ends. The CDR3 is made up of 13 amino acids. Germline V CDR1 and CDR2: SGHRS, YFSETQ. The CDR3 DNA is TGCGCCAGCAGCCCAGTTTGGGGGGCAGAAGCTTTCTTT. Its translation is CASSPVWGAEAFF. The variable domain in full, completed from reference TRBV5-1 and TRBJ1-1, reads KAGVTQTPRYLIKTRGQQVTLSCSPISGHRSVSWYQQTPGQGLQFLFEYFSETQRNKGNFPGRFSGRQFSNSRSEMNVSTLELGDSALYLCASSPVWGAEAFFGQGTRLTVV.

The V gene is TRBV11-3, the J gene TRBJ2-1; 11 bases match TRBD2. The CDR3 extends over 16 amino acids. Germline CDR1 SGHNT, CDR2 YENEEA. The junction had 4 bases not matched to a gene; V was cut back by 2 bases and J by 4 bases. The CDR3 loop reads CASSLTSGSLYNEQFF. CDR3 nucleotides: TGTGCCAGCAGCTTAACTAGCGGGAGCTTATACAATGAGCAGTTCTTC.

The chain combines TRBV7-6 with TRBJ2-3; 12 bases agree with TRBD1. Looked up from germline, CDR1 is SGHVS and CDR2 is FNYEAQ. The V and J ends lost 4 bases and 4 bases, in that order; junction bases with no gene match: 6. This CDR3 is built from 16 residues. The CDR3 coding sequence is TGTGCCAGCAGCTCGGGACAGGGGGCATGGTCAGATACGCAGTATTTT. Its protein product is CASSSGQGAWSDTQYF.

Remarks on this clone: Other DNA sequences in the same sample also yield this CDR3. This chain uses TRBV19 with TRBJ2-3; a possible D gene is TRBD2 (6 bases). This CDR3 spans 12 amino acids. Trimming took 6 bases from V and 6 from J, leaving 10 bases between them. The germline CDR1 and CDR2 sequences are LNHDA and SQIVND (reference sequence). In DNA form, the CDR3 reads TGTGCCAGTAGACAGGCGGGGGATACGCAGTATTTT. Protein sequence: CASRQAGDTQYF.

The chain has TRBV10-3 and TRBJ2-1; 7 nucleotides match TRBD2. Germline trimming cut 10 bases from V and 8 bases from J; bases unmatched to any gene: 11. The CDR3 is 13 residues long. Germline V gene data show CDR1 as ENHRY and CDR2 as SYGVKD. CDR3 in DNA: TGTGCCACGCAGCCGGGGGGTGGGGATGAGCAGTTCTTC. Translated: CATQPGGGDEQFF.

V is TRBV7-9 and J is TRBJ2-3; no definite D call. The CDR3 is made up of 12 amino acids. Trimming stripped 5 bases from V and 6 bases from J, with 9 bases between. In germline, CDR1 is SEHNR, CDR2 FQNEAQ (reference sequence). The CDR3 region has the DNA TGTGCCAGCAGCGGATGGACCGATACGCAGTATTTT. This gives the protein CASSGWTDTQYF.

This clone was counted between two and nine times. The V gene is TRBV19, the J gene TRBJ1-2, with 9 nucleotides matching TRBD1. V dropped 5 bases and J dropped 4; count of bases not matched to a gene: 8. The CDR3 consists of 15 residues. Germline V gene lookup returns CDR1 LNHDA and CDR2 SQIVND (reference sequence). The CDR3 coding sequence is TGTGCCAGTAGTTTAGCGGGACAGGGAGGCTATGGCTACACCTTC. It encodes CASSLAGQGGYGYTF.

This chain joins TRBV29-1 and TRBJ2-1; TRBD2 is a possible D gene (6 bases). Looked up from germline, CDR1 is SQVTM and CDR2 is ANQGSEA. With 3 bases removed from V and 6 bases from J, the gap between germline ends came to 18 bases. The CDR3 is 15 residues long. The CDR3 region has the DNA TGCAGCGTTGACCTTGGGGGACGGCGGGGCAATGAGCAGTTCTTC. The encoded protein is CSVDLGGRRGNEQFF.

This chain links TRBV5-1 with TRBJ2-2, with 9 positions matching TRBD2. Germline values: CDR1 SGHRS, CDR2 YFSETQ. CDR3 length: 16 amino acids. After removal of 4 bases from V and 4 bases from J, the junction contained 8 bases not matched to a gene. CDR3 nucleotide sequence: TGCGCCAGCAGCGGGGGGACTAGCCTAAGCACCGGGGAGCTGTTTTTT. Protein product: CASSGGTSLSTGELFF.

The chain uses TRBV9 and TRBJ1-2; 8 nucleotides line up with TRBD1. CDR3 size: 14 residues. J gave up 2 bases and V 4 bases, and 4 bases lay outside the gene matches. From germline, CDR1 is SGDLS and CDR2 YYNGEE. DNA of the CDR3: TGTGCCAGCAGCCCAGGACAGGGAAACTATGGCTACACCTTC. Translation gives CASSPGQGNYGYTF.

CDR3 residues: CASRKGQGTHNEQFF. CDR3 coding DNA: TGTGCCAGCAGGAAGGGACAGGGGACCCACAATGAGCAGTTCTTC. The chain links TRBV28 to TRBJ2-1; 10 nucleotides line up with TRBD1. The CDR3 runs to 15 residues. Germline values: CDR1 MDHEN, CDR2 SYDVKM. With V trimmed by 6 bases and J by 5 bases, 7 bases remained unmatched.

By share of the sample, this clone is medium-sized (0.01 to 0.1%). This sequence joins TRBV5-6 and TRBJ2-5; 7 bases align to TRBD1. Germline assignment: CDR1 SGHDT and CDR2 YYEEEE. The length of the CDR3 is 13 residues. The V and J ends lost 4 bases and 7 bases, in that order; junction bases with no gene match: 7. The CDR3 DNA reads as TGTGCCAGCAGCACGGGGACAGAAGCGACCCAGTACTTC. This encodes CASSTGTEATQYF.

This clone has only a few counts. This chain's CDR3 is CSGQDGNTEAFF. The CDR3 nucleotides are TGCAGCGGGCAAGATGGGAACACTGAAGCTTTCTTT. This sequence joins TRBV29-1 and TRBJ1-1, with D uncertain. Trimming removed 7 bases from V and 1 base from J, with 10 bases in between. Germline CDR1 reads SQVTM; CDR2 reads ANQGSEA. The CDR3 extends over 12 amino acids.

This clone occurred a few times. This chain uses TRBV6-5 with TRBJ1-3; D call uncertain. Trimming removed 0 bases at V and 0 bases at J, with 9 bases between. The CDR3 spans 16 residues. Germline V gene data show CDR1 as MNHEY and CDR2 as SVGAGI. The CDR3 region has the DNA TGTGCCAGCAGTTACTCGAGTCGGACCTCTGGAAACACCATATATTTT. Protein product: CASSYSSRTSGNTIYF.

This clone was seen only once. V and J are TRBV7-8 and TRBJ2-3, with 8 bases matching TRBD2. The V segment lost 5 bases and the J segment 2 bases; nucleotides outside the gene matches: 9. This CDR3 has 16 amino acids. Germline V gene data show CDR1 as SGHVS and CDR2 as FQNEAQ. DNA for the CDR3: TGTGCCAGCAGCCGGGGGGGGACCTGGGCCACAGATACGCAGTATTTT. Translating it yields CASSRGGTWATDTQYF.

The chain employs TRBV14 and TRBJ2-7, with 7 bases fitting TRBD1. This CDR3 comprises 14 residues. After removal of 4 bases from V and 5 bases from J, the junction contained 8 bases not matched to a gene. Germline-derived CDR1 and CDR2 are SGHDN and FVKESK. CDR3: CASSRTQGINEQYF. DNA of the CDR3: TGTGCCAGCAGCCGCACACAGGGGATCAACGAGCAGTACTTC.